Listed below are T cell receptor beta chains from one sample, sequenced in a study of T cells in Graves' hyperthyroidism and ophthalmopathy. TCRdb re-derived calls from the multiplex PCR reads in MiXCR, one entry per CDR3 protein. Of around 480,000 distinct CDR3 sequences in the sample, over 13% were seen once. What was sequenced was blood. Receptors originate from a woman younger than 35 with Graves' hyperthyroidism. Both conserved end residues are part of each CDR3. Each record gives: V gene, J gene, clone size, D gene, CDR3 DNA, CDR3 protein. The D gene is left open where the match is weak. Not every row has a clone size; where given, it reads once, few, many or a size class.

V gene: TRBV6-1
J gene: TRBJ1-5
clone size: many
D gene: -
CDR3 DNA: TGTGCCAGCAGTGAAGTTGGCAGGGGAAGCGGTCAGCCCCAGCATTTT
CDR3 protein: CASSEVGRGSGQPQHF

V gene: TRBV27
J gene: TRBJ1-2
clone size: many
D gene: -
CDR3 DNA: TGTGCCAGCAGTTCGGACCCGGGCGGTAGTCTTTATGGCTACACCTTC
CDR3 protein: CASSSDPGGSLYGYTF

V gene: TRBV18
J gene: TRBJ2-3
clone size: many
D gene: TRBD2
CDR3 DNA: TGTGCCAGCTCACCAAGAGTGGCGGGAGCTTCCCTGAGCACAGATACGCAGTATTTT
CDR3 protein: CASSPRVAGASLSTDTQYF

V gene: TRBV11-2
J gene: TRBJ2-1
clone size: -
D gene: TRBD1
CDR3 DNA: TGTGCCAGCAGCTTGGACAGGGTGGGGCCCTACAATGAGCAGTTCTTC
CDR3 protein: CASSLDRVGPYNEQFF

V gene: TRBV20-1
J gene: TRBJ1-3
clone size: few
D gene: -
CDR3 DNA: TGCAGTGCTAGGATCTCTGGAAACACCATATATTTT
CDR3 protein: CSARISGNTIYF

V gene: TRBV5-1
J gene: TRBJ2-1
clone size: many
D gene: -
CDR3 DNA: TGCGCCAGCAGCCCCAAGGAGCGGACGGGGTACAATGAGCAGTTCTTC
CDR3 protein: CASSPKERTGYNEQFF

V gene: TRBV19
J gene: TRBJ1-1
clone size: few
D gene: -
CDR3 DNA: TGTGCCAGTAGTATAGATTCGGGGAACACTGAAGCTTTCTTT
CDR3 protein: CASSIDSGNTEAFF

V gene: TRBV4-2
J gene: TRBJ2-1
clone size: -
D gene: -
CDR3 DNA: TGTGCCAGCAGCATAAGCGAGGGGGGGAAGCATGAGCAGTTCTTC
CDR3 protein: CASSISEGGKHEQFF

V gene: TRBV2
J gene: TRBJ1-2
clone size: many
D gene: -
CDR3 DNA: TGTGCCAGCTATCACACAGGTGTGAACTATGGCTACACCTTC
CDR3 protein: CASYHTGVNYGYTF

V gene: TRBV2
J gene: TRBJ2-1
clone size: many
D gene: TRBD2
CDR3 DNA: TGTGCCAGCAGTATAGCGGGGGCCGCAAATGAGCAGTTCTTC
CDR3 protein: CASSIAGAANEQFF

V gene: TRBV30
J gene: TRBJ1-1
clone size: many
D gene: -
CDR3 DNA: TGTGCCCTGACCGGACAGTACACTGAAGCTTTCTTT
CDR3 protein: CALTGQYTEAFF

V gene: TRBV11-2
J gene: TRBJ2-7
clone size: many
D gene: -
CDR3 DNA: TGTGCCAGCAGCTCGGACATTTCCACCTACGAGCAGTACTTC
CDR3 protein: CASSSDISTYEQYF

V gene: TRBV5-1
J gene: TRBJ2-3
clone size: many
D gene: -
CDR3 DNA: TGCGCCAGCAGCTTGCGCGGGGGCACAGATACGCAGTATTTT
CDR3 protein: CASSLRGGTDTQYF

V gene: TRBV4-1
J gene: TRBJ2-7
clone size: many
D gene: TRBD1
CDR3 DNA: TGCGCCAGCAGCCAAGGACAGGGGGCGCGATATGAGCAGTACTTC
CDR3 protein: CASSQGQGARYEQYF

V gene: TRBV27
J gene: TRBJ1-2
clone size: many
D gene: TRBD1
CDR3 DNA: TGTGCCAGCAGTCCCCAGACAGGGTTGGGCGGCTACACCTTC
CDR3 protein: CASSPQTGLGGYTF

V gene: TRBV7-2
J gene: TRBJ1-2
clone size: many
D gene: -
CDR3 DNA: TGTGCCAGCAGCCGACAGCGGAACTATGGCTACACCTTC
CDR3 protein: CASSRQRNYGYTF

V gene: TRBV9
J gene: TRBJ1-4
clone size: many
D gene: TRBD1
CDR3 DNA: TGTGCCAGCAGCGCGTTTCAGGGGGTCGGTGAAAAACTGTTTTTT
CDR3 protein: CASSAFQGVGEKLFF

V gene: TRBV20-1
J gene: TRBJ1-2
clone size: -
D gene: -
CDR3 DNA: TGCAGTGCTAGAGCCCGTCCGAACTATGGCTACACCTTC
CDR3 protein: CSARARPNYGYTF

V gene: TRBV13
J gene: TRBJ2-2
clone size: many
D gene: TRBD1
CDR3 DNA: TGTGCCAGCAGACCATTAGGGGACAGGGGGCTTCGGAACACCGGGGAGCTGTTTTTT
CDR3 protein: CASRPLGDRGLRNTGELFF

V gene: TRBV2
J gene: TRBJ2-2
clone size: many
D gene: -
CDR3 DNA: TGTGCCAGCAAAGTAACCGACAACACCGGGGAGCTGTTTTTT
CDR3 protein: CASKVTDNTGELFF

V gene: TRBV12-3/TRBV12-4
J gene: TRBJ2-1
clone size: -
D gene: -
CDR3 DNA: TGTGCCAGCAGTTTTGGGACAACCTACAATGAGCAGTTCTTC
CDR3 protein: CASSFGTTYNEQFF

V gene: TRBV20-1
J gene: TRBJ2-7
clone size: many
D gene: TRBD1
CDR3 DNA: TGCAGTGCTAGAGATAGGGGGACAGCCTTACACTACGAGCAGTACTTC
CDR3 protein: CSARDRGTALHYEQYF

V gene: TRBV28
J gene: TRBJ1-4
clone size: -
D gene: TRBD1
CDR3 DNA: TGTGCCAGCAGTTACCCGACCCCTGGGACAGTCGGGCTAAGGGAAAAACTGTTTTTT
CDR3 protein: CASSYPTPGTVGLREKLFF

V gene: TRBV11-2
J gene: TRBJ1-4
clone size: many
D gene: -
CDR3 DNA: TGTGCCAGCAGCTTAGGGCGGGCCTCGGGAAATGAAAAACTGTTTTTT
CDR3 protein: CASSLGRASGNEKLFF

V gene: TRBV11-1
J gene: TRBJ2-4
clone size: many
D gene: -
CDR3 DNA: TGTGCCAGCAGCTCTTTGGGTAAACAACAGGGATCCAAAAACATTCAGTACTTC
CDR3 protein: CASSSLGKQQGSKNIQYF

V gene: TRBV7-9
J gene: TRBJ2-2
clone size: -
D gene: -
CDR3 DNA: TGTGCCAGCAGCTTCCACATTGCCACCGGGGAGCTGTTTTTT
CDR3 protein: CASSFHIATGELFF

V gene: TRBV5-1
J gene: TRBJ2-5
clone size: many
D gene: -
CDR3 DNA: TGCGCCAGCAGCTTGGAGTCCAGGGATGGCGGGACCCAGTACTTC
CDR3 protein: CASSLESRDGGTQYF

V gene: TRBV13
J gene: TRBJ2-5
clone size: many
D gene: TRBD1
CDR3 DNA: TGTGCCAGCAGCTCCCGACAGGGATCAGAGACCCAGTACTTC
CDR3 protein: CASSSRQGSETQYF

V gene: TRBV10-2
J gene: TRBJ2-3
clone size: -
D gene: TRBD1
CDR3 DNA: TGCGCCAGCAGCTCGATCGGGGGACAGGGACGCACAGATACGCAGTATTTT
CDR3 protein: CASSSIGGQGRTDTQYF

V gene: TRBV6-1
J gene: TRBJ1-5
clone size: many
D gene: -
CDR3 DNA: TGTGCCAGCAGTGTGGGTCGGGGAGGCAATCAGCCCCAGCATTTT
CDR3 protein: CASSVGRGGNQPQHF

V gene: TRBV5-1
J gene: TRBJ2-3
clone size: many
D gene: -
CDR3 DNA: TGCGCCAGCAGCTCTCTACCCACAGATACGCAGTATTTT
CDR3 protein: CASSSLPTDTQYF

V gene: TRBV6-5
J gene: TRBJ2-3
clone size: many
D gene: -
CDR3 DNA: TGTGCCAGCAGTTACGAGACTAGTGTCCACCCAGATACGCAGTATTTT
CDR3 protein: CASSYETSVHPDTQYF

V gene: TRBV3-1
J gene: TRBJ2-3
clone size: -
D gene: TRBD1
CDR3 DNA: TGTGCCAGCAGCCAAGGGGTTCAGGGGGGCACAGATACGCAGTATTTT
CDR3 protein: CASSQGVQGGTDTQYF

V gene: TRBV20-1
J gene: TRBJ1-4
clone size: many
D gene: -
CDR3 DNA: TGCAGTGCTAGCTTAGGCGGGACGCTTCGAGAAAAACTGTTTTTT
CDR3 protein: CSASLGGTLREKLFF

V gene: TRBV18
J gene: TRBJ2-2
clone size: -
D gene: -
CDR3 DNA: TGTGCCAGCGGGGAGACCCACCGAAGGCGGAACACCGGGGAGCTGTTTTTT
CDR3 protein: CASGETHRRRNTGELFF

V gene: TRBV3-1
J gene: TRBJ2-7
clone size: -
D gene: TRBD2
CDR3 DNA: TGTGCCAGCAGCCACCCACTAGCGGGGCGCTACGAGCAGTACTTC
CDR3 protein: CASSHPLAGRYEQYF

V gene: TRBV12-3/TRBV12-4
J gene: TRBJ2-1
clone size: many
D gene: -
CDR3 DNA: TGTGCCAGCAGTTTTCTGTCAGGGTGGGGCAATGAGCAGTTCTTC
CDR3 protein: CASSFLSGWGNEQFF

V gene: TRBV2
J gene: TRBJ1-1
clone size: many
D gene: -
CDR3 DNA: TGTGCCAGCAGCCTAATGAGGGGGGGACCCCGGACAGCTTTCTTT
CDR3 protein: CASSLMRGGPRTAFF

V gene: TRBV10-3
J gene: TRBJ2-3
clone size: many
D gene: TRBD2
CDR3 DNA: TGTGCCACCCTAGGACTAGCGGGAGACCTTAGCACAGATACGCAGTATTTT
CDR3 protein: CATLGLAGDLSTDTQYF

V gene: TRBV12-3/TRBV12-4
J gene: TRBJ1-2
clone size: few
D gene: -
CDR3 DNA: TGTGCCAGCAGTTCTCTACCGGCGGATGGCTACACCTTC
CDR3 protein: CASSSLPADGYTF

V gene: TRBV3-1
J gene: TRBJ1-1
clone size: many
D gene: -
CDR3 DNA: TGTGCCAGCAGCCAAGAGCCCCTGACAGGCATGAACACTGAAGCTTTCTTT
CDR3 protein: CASSQEPLTGMNTEAFF

V gene: TRBV19
J gene: TRBJ2-1
clone size: -
D gene: -
CDR3 DNA: TGTGCCAGTAGTCCGGTCCCTCTGGCGGGTTGGGAGCAGTTCTTC
CDR3 protein: CASSPVPLAGWEQFF

V gene: TRBV7-9
J gene: TRBJ1-1
clone size: few
D gene: -
CDR3 DNA: TGTGCCAGCAGCTCGGAGGGGGGGCGCCGGACTGAAGCTTTCTTT
CDR3 protein: CASSSEGGRRTEAFF

V gene: TRBV5-5
J gene: TRBJ1-2
clone size: -
D gene: -
CDR3 DNA: TGTGCCAGCAGCTTGGAGTTCGGGGACACTACTAACTATGGCTACACCTTC
CDR3 protein: CASSLEFGDTTNYGYTF

V gene: TRBV10-2
J gene: TRBJ2-3
clone size: many
D gene: -
CDR3 DNA: TGCGCCAGCGCCCTTAGCACAGATACGCAGTATTTT
CDR3 protein: CASALSTDTQYF

V gene: TRBV9
J gene: TRBJ2-1
clone size: -
D gene: -
CDR3 DNA: TGTGCCAGCAGCGCCCTCGAGGGACTTAGCTCCTACAATGAGCAGTTCTTC
CDR3 protein: CASSALEGLSSYNEQFF

V gene: TRBV5-4
J gene: TRBJ1-1
clone size: few
D gene: -
CDR3 DNA: TGTGCCAGCAGCCCGGGGGGTCGTAGGACTGAAGCTTTCTTT
CDR3 protein: CASSPGGRRTEAFF

V gene: TRBV29-1
J gene: TRBJ2-2
clone size: few
D gene: TRBD2
CDR3 DNA: TGCAGCGTTGGAGGGAGGGCGAACACCGGGGAGCTGTTTTTT
CDR3 protein: CSVGGRANTGELFF

V gene: TRBV6-8
J gene: TRBJ2-3
clone size: few
D gene: -
CDR3 DNA: TGTGCCGGCAGCATCCTTGTGAGTAGCGGCAGCACAGATACGCAGTATTTT
CDR3 protein: CAGSILVSSGSTDTQYF

V gene: TRBV12-3/TRBV12-4
J gene: TRBJ2-3
clone size: -
D gene: TRBD2
CDR3 DNA: TGTGCCAGCAGTCTCCGACTAGCGGGAGGTGCGCAGTATTTT
CDR3 protein: CASSLRLAGGAQYF

V gene: TRBV6-4
J gene: TRBJ1-6
clone size: few
D gene: TRBD1
CDR3 DNA: TGTGCCAGCAGTGAGACAGGGGAGAATTCACCCCTCCACTTT
CDR3 protein: CASSETGENSPLHF

V gene: TRBV14
J gene: TRBJ1-2
clone size: many
D gene: -
CDR3 DNA: TGTGCCAGCAGCCAAGAACAGAGCTATGGCTACACCTTC
CDR3 protein: CASSQEQSYGYTF

V gene: TRBV24-1
J gene: TRBJ2-1
clone size: few
D gene: TRBD2
CDR3 DNA: TGTGCCACCAGCGGACTAGACTACAATGAGCAGTTCTTC
CDR3 protein: CATSGLDYNEQFF

V gene: TRBV18
J gene: TRBJ1-1
clone size: many
D gene: -
CDR3 DNA: TGTGCCAGCTCACCACCGGTGACACCATACACTGAAGCTTTCTTT
CDR3 protein: CASSPPVTPYTEAFF

V gene: TRBV6-1
J gene: TRBJ1-4
clone size: -
D gene: -
CDR3 DNA: TGTGCCAGCAGTGAAGAGTGGTCTACTACTAATGAAAAACTGTTTTTT
CDR3 protein: CASSEEWSTTNEKLFF